The 20 T cell receptor beta chains below all came from one sample that was sequenced in a study of OX40 agonist ivuxolimab in advanced cancers. Generated by immunoSEQ multiplex PCR, the TCRdb table keeps only in-frame clones and is missing some. This sample has around 140,000 clones, with 93% found just once. Sample: CD4+ or CD8+ T cells sorted from blood, taken in a trial of the OX40 agonist ivuxolimab. The receptor set was obtained from an adult with an advanced solid tumor such as melanoma, head and neck, liver or kidney cancer.

V gene TRBV19 combines with J gene TRBJ1-4; TRBD1 might be the D (5 bases). Trimming shortened V by 1 base and J by 8 bases, and 11 bases separated the two germline ends. Germline-derived CDR1 and CDR2 are LNHDA and SQIVND (reference sequence). The CDR3 spans 14 residues. The chain's CDR3 is CASSIGRGQEKLFF. CDR3 DNA: TGTGCCAGTAGTATAGGCCGGGGCCAGGAAAAACTGTTTTTT. Variable domain in full (rest from reference TRBV19 and TRBJ1-4): DGGITQSPKYLFRKEGQNVTLSCEQNLNHDAMYWYRQDPGQGLRLIYYSQIVNDFQKGDIAEGYSVSREKKESFPLTVTSAQKNPTAFYLCASSIGRGQEKLFFGSGTQLSVL.

In its sample, this clone was seen once. The chain links TRBV7-2 to TRBJ1-4, with 12 bases identical to TRBD1. From germline, CDR1 is SGHTA and CDR2 FQGNSA. Germline trimming cut 1 base from V and 7 bases from J; bases unmatched to any gene: 4. The CDR3 sequence is 16 residues long. The CDR3 protein is CASSLGGTGGVEKLFF. For the CDR3, the DNA is TGTGCCAGCAGCTTAGGAGGGACAGGGGGCGTTGAAAAACTGTTTTTT.

The J gene is TRBJ1-1, the V gene TRBV7-2; D call uncertain. The V gene lost 7 bases and the J gene lost 10 bases, with 13 bases spanning the gap. Germline-derived CDR1 and CDR2 are SGHTA and FQGNSA. This CDR3 region has 11 residues. The CDR3 DNA is TGTGCCAGCACCCTCCGGGTACCAGCTTTCTTT. It translates to CASTLRVPAFF.

The chain recombines TRBV7-2 with TRBJ1-2; D is unclear. The CDR3 length is 13 residues. V was pared by 1 base and J by 8 bases, with 11 bases between. Germline V lookup: CDR1 SGHTA, CDR2 FQGNSA. CDR3 region: CASSLVGFGGYTF. In DNA, the CDR3 is TGTGCCAGCAGCTTAGTAGGATTCGGGGGCTACACCTTC.

This rearrangement joins TRBV5-6 to TRBJ1-2; possible D gene TRBD1, 5 bases. V was pared by 7 bases and J by 5 bases, with 21 bases between. The CDR3 sequence is 15 residues long. In germline, CDR1 is SGHDT, CDR2 YYEEEE. CDR3 nucleotide sequence: TGTGCCAGCTTGGAGGGGCAGGGAGGAAGGTATGGCTACACCTTC. Protein: CASLEGQGGRYGYTF. Looking up the rest from reference TRBV5-6 and TRBJ1-2 gives the full variable domain: DAGVTQSPTHLIKTRGQQVTLRCSPKSGHDTVSWYQQALGQGPQFIFQYYEEEERQRGNFPDRFSGHQFPNYSSELNVNALLLGDSALYLCASLEGQGGRYGYTFGSGTRLTVV.

The genes are TRBV5-1 and TRBJ1-4; TRBD1 matches 9 bases. CDR1 and CDR2 from the germline V gene are SGHRS and YFSETQ. V gave up 3 bases and J gave up 6 bases; unmatched junction bases: 6. The CDR3 contains 15 residues. CDR3 sequence (DNA): TGCGCCAGCAGCTCTGCCGGGACAGGGTATGAAAAACTGTTTTTT. This translates into CASSSAGTGYEKLFF.

The chain uses TRBV5-8 and TRBJ1-2; tentatively, D is TRBD1 (5 bases). This CDR3 has 14 residues. From germline, CDR1 is SGHTS and CDR2 YDEGEE. V lost 4 bases to trimming and J lost 5 bases, with 15 bases between them. The CDR3 bases are TGTGCCAGCAGCCTTGCGGGGCCAAAGTATGGCTACACCTTC. This sequence encodes CASSLAGPKYGYTF.

This chain connects TRBV5-6 to TRBJ2-1, with 7 bases fitting TRBD2. This CDR3 is built from 17 residues. Germline V gene lookup returns CDR1 SGHDT and CDR2 YYEEEE. Losses at the gene ends were 0 bases for V and 9 bases for J; bases not matched to a gene: 15. The CDR3 DNA is TGTGCCAGCAGCTTGGCCCGGGAGGCGGGAAGGTTGGTTGAGCAGTTCTTC. Amino acid sequence: CASSLAREAGRLVEQFF.

This clone was counted once. CDR3 sequence reads: CASSEWSGEVAFF. CDR3 nucleotides: TGTGCCAGCAGTGAGTGGAGTGGGGAGGTCGCTTTCTTT. The chain carries TRBV25-1 and TRBJ1-1; no definite D call. V was pared by 3 bases and J by 11 bases, with 16 bases between. Germline V gene sequence: CDR1 MGHDK, CDR2 SYGVNS. The CDR3 contains 13 residues.

The V and J genes are TRBV5-4 and TRBJ2-5, with D perhaps TRBD1 or TRBD2 (5 bases each). Germline-derived CDR1 and CDR2 are SGHNT and YYREEE (reference sequence). V lost 3 bases and J 1 base, leaving 7 bases between the germline ends. This CDR3 contains 13 residues. Here the CDR3 DNA reads TGTGCCAGCAGCTCCGGGACCCAAGAGACCCAGTACTTC. Translated: CASSSGTQETQYF.

The chain couples TRBV4-1 to TRBJ2-7; 11 nucleotides line up with TRBD2. Per the germline V gene, CDR1 is MGHRA and CDR2 is YSYEKL. J was trimmed by 1 base and V by 0 bases; bases with no gene match: 8. The CDR3 contains 18 residues. The CDR3 here is CASSQDVVAGGRSYEQYF. CDR3 DNA sequence: TGCGCCAGCAGCCAAGATGTGGTAGCGGGGGGGCGGTCCTACGAGCAGTACTTC.

The V call is TRBV10-3, the J call TRBJ2-1; 8 positions agree with TRBD2. After removal of 6 bases from V and 4 bases from J, the junction contained 8 bases not matched to a gene. Germline V lookup: CDR1 ENHRY, CDR2 SYGVKD. The CDR3 is made up of 15 amino acids. CDR3: CAISGPGTRYNEQFF. In nucleotides, the CDR3 is TGTGCCATCAGCGGGCCCGGGACTAGGTACAATGAGCAGTTCTTC.

The V and J genes are TRBV15 and TRBJ2-5; no reliable D call. This CDR3 is built from 14 residues. V lost 1 base and J lost 1, with 7 bases in between. Germline lookup yields CDR1 LNHNV and CDR2 YYDKDF (reference sequence). In DNA form, the CDR3 reads TGTGCCACCAGCAGAGTGGTAGCCCAAGAGACCCAGTACTTC. It translates to CATSRVVAQETQYF.

This chain joins TRBV5-4 and TRBJ1-1; possibly TRBD1 for D (5 bases). The ends were cut back, 4 bases at V and 2 bases at J, with 18 bases in the middle. Germline values: CDR1 SGHNT, CDR2 YYREEE (reference sequence). The CDR3 is 16 amino acids. The CDR3 sequence is CASSREPGTVNTEAFF. The CDR3 nucleotides are TGTGCCAGCAGCCGTGAACCCGGGACGGTTAACACTGAAGCTTTCTTT.

The table lists this clone with a count of one. The V call is TRBV9, the J call TRBJ1-4, with D perhaps matching TRBD1 (5 bases). The CDR3 spans 14 residues. Trimming stripped 2 bases from V and 4 bases from J, with 9 bases between. CDR1 is SGDLS, CDR2 YYNGEE, per germline. DNA of the CDR3: TGTGCCAGCAGCGTCGACAGCCGTAATGAAAAACTGTTTTTT. Translating gives CASSVDSRNEKLFF.

The chain carries TRBV14 and TRBJ2-1; unclear D gene. Trimming removed 2 bases at V and 9 bases at J, with 11 bases between. CDR1 is SGHDN, CDR2 FVKESK, per germline. The CDR3 covers 13 residues. The CDR3 loop reads CASSQSHGREQFF. CDR3 DNA sequence: TGTGCCAGCAGCCAATCACATGGACGTGAGCAGTTCTTC.

The J gene is TRBJ1-1, the V gene TRBV7-2, with 8 positions matching TRBD1. With 1 base clipped from V and 5 bases from J, the junction kept 3 bases outside the gene matches. The CDR3 runs 14 residues. From germline, CDR1 is SGHTA and CDR2 FQGNSA. CDR3 sequence reads: CASSLGTGMTEAFF. CDR3 nucleotide sequence: TGTGCCAGCAGCTTAGGGACAGGGATGACTGAAGCTTTCTTT.

The V gene is TRBV11-2, the J gene TRBJ1-2; TRBD1 is a possible D gene (6 bases). V was trimmed by 6 bases and J by 3 bases, leaving 20 bases between them. The CDR3 loop spans 16 amino acids. Germline CDR1 SGHAT, CDR2 FQNNGV. The CDR3 DNA reads TGTGCCAGCAGACCTTTACCAGGGGTGGGTGACTATGGCTACACCTTC. This gives the protein CASRPLPGVGDYGYTF.

V is TRBV7-9 and J is TRBJ1-5, with 7 bases lining up with TRBD1. Germline V gene lookup returns CDR1 SEHNR and CDR2 FQNEAQ (reference sequence). The CDR3 sequence is 15 residues long. J lost 6 bases, V lost 6 bases, and 11 bases had no gene match. CDR3 residues: CASSLGTGVGQPQHF. CDR3 DNA: TGTGCCAGCAGTCTCGGTACAGGGGTCGGTCAGCCCCAGCATTTT.

The CDR3 DNA is TGTGCCAGCTCACCACGTCCCCACTTAAATAATGAAAAACTGTTTTTT. It is translated as CASSPRPHLNNEKLFF. The chain joins TRBV18 to TRBJ1-4; no reliable D call. The length of the CDR3 is 16 residues. The V gene's germline CDR1 is KGHSH and CDR2 LQKENI. The V end lost 1 base, the J end lost 4 bases, and 13 bases lay between the germline ends.